This T cell receptor (beta chain) was recorded in a study of PD-L1 blockade in urothelial cancer. CDR1 SGHAT and CDR2 FQNNGV come from the germline V gene. The CDR3 covers 15 residues. The V gene lost 3 bases and the J gene lost 3 bases, with 13 bases spanning the gap. Every PCR received spiked-in synthetic TCR analog templates. TCRdb's copy holds only in-frame clones and misses some; the assay was immunoSEQ multiplex PCR. This table holds tens of thousands of clones, about 89% found once. The sequences come from PBMCs, collected around atezolizumab (anti-PD-L1) treatment. This receptor was obtained from a man in his fifties with urothelial cancer. This rearrangement joins TRBV11-2 to TRBJ2-3; D possibly corresponds to TRBD2 (6 bases). This CDR3 reads CASSFGGVGTDTQYF. The CDR3 region has the DNA TGTGCCAGCAGCTTCGGCGGGGTCGGTACAGATACGCAGTATTTT.